This T cell receptor (beta chain) was sequenced in a study of blood T cells in healthy people across ages. Study-wide points: Donor CMV status was unknown, possibly confounding expanded clonotype changes.

A J-beta primer mix and a sample-barcoded 5' primer were used in a second PCR of roughly 7 to 12 cycles. MiXCR, applied by TCRdb to the 5' RACE reads, yields one record per CDR3 protein. Here the sample spans 1.5 million to 2 million distinct CDR3 sequences, roughly 30% being singletons. The donors, all healthy, were Caucasians living in Russia, aged roughly 6 to 100. The amount of total RNA extracted per sample was at least 5 micrograms. This clonotype appeared a few times. The antigen is not known. The V gene lost 4 bases and the J gene lost 5 bases, with 16 bases spanning the gap. This CDR3 comprises 15 residues. Germline loops: CDR1 KGHDR, CDR2 SFDVKD.

The chain recombines TRBV24-1 with TRBJ2-5; D not certain. This receptor was obtained from a woman aged 25-40 years in good health. The sample consisted of blood. The CDR3 is CATSEPTRTRETQYF. CDR3 in DNA: TGTGCCACCAGTGAACCTACCCGAACTCGGGAGACCCAGTACTTC.